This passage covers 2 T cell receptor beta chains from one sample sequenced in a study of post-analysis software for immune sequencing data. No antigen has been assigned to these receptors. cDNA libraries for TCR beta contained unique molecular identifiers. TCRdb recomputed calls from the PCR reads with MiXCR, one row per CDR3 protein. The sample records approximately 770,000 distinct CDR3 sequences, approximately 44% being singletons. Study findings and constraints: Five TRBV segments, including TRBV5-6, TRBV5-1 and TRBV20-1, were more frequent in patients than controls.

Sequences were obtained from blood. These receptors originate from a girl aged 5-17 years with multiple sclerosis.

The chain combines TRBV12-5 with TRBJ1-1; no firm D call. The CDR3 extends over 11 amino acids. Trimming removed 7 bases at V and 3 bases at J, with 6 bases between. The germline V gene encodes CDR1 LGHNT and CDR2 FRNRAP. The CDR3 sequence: CASVEYTEAFF. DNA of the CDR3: TGTGCTAGTGTTGAGTACACTGAAGCTTTCTTT.

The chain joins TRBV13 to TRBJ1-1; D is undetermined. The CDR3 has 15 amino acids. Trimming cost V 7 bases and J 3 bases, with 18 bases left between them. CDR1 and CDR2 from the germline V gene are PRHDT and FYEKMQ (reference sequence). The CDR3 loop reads CASTLARGGYTEAFF. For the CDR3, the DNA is TGTGCCAGCACGCTTGCCCGGGGTGGGTACACTGAAGCTTTCTTT.